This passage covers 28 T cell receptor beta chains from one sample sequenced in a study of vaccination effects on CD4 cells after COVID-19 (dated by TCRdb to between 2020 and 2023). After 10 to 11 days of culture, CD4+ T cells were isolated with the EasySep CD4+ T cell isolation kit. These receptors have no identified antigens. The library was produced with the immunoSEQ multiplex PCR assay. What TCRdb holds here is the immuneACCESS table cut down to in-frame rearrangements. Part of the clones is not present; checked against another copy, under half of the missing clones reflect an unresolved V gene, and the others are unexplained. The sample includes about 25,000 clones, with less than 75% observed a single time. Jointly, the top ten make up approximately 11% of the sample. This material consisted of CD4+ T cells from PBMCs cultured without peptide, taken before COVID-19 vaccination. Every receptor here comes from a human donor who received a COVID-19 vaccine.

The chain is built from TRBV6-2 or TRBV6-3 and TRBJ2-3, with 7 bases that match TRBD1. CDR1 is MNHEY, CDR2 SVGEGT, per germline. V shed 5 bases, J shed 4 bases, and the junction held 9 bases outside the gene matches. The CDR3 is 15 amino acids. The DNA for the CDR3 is TGTGCCAGCAGTCCCCGACAGGGCCTCGCAGATACGCAGTATTTT. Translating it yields CASSPRQGLADTQYF.

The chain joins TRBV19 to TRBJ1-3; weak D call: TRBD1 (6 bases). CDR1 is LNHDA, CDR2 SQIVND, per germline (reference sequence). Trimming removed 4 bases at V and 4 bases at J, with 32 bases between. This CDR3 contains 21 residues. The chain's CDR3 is CASSTEGNRVTDLGSGNTIYF. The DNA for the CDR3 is TGTGCCAGTAGTACAGAGGGCAACAGGGTAACCGATCTTGGGTCAGGAAACACCATATATTTT.

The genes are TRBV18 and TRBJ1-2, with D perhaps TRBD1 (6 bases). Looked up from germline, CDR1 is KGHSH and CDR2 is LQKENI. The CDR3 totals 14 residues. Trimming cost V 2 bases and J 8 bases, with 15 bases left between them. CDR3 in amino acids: CASSPTQQGGGYTF. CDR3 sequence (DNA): TGTGCCAGCTCACCAACCCAACAGGGTGGAGGCTACACCTTC.

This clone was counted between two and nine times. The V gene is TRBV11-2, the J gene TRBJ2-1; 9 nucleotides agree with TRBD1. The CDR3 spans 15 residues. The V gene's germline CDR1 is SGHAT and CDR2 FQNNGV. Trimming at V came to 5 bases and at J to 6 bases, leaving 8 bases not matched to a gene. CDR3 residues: CASSRAGTGSNEQFF. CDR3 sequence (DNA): TGTGCCAGCAGCCGTGCCGGGACAGGGAGCAATGAGCAGTTCTTC. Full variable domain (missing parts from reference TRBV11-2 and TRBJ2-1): EAGVAQSPRYKIIEKRQSVAFWCNPISGHATLYWYQQILGQGPKLLIQFQNNGVVDDSQLPKDRFSAERLKGVDSTLKIQPAKLEDSAVYLCASSRAGTGSNEQFFGPGTRLTVL.

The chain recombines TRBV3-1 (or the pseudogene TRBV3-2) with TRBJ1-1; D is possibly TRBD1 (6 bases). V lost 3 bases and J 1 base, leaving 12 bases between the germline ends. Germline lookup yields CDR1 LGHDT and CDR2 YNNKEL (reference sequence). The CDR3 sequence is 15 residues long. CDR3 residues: CASSHWGAENTEAFF. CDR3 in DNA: TGTGCCAGCAGCCATTGGGGGGCCGAGAACACTGAAGCTTTCTTT.

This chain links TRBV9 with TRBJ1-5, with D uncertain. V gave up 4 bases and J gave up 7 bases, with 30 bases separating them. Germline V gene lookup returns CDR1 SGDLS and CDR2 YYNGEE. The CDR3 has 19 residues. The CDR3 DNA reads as TGTGCCAGCAGCTTACGAACACTTAGACACATTCACCCACTACAGCCCCAGCATTTT. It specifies CASSLRTLRHIHPLQPQHF.

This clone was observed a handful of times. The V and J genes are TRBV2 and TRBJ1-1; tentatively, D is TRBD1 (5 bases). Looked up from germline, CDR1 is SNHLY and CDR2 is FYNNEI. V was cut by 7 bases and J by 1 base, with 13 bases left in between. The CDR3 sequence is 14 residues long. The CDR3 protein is CASTVPGGNTEAFF. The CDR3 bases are TGTGCCAGCACCGTCCCGGGGGGGAACACTGAAGCTTTCTTT.

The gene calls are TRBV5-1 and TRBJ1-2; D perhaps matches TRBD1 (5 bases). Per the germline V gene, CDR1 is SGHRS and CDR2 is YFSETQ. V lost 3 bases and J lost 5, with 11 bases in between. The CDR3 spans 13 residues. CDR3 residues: CASSYGRGYGYTF. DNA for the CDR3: TGCGCCAGCAGCTACGGACGGGGGTATGGCTACACCTTC. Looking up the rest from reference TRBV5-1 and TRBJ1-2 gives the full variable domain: KAGVTQTPRYLIKTRGQQVTLSCSPISGHRSVSWYQQTPGQGLQFLFEYFSETQRNKGNFPGRFSGRQFSNSRSEMNVSTLELGDSALYLCASSYGRGYGYTFGSGTRLTVV.

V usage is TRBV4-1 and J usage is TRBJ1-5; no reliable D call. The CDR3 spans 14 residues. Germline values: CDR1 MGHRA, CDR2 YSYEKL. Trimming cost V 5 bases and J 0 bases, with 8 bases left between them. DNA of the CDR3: TGCGCCAGCAGCTCCCGGGCTAGCAATCAGCCCCAGCATTTT. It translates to CASSSRASNQPQHF.

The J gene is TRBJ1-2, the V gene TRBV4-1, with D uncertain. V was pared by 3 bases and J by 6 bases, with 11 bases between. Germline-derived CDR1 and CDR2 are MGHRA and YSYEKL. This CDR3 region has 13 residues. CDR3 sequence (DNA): TGCGCCAGCAGCCAGGGGAACTTGGATGGCTACACCTTC. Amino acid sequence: CASSQGNLDGYTF.

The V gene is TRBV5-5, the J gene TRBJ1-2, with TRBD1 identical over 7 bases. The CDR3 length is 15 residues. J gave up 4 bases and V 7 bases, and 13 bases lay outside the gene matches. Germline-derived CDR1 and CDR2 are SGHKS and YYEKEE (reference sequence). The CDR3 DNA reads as TGTGCCAGCCGGCCGATGGGCCGGACAGGCTATGGCTACACCTTC. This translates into CASRPMGRTGYGYTF.

CDR3 sequence reads: CASSREQVTYEQYF. The CDR3, as DNA: TGTGCCAGCTCTAGAGAGCAGGTGACCTACGAGCAGTACTTC. The chain recombines TRBV6-5 with TRBJ2-7; D unclear. Trimming took 8 bases from V and 2 from J, leaving 16 bases between them. Germline V gives CDR1 MNHEY, CDR2 SVGAGI. This CDR3 region has 14 residues.

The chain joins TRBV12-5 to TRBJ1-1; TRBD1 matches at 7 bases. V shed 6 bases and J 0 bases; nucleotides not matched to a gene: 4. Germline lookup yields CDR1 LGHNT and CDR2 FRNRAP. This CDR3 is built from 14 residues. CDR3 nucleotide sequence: TGTGCTAGTGGGACAGGGTCGATGAACACTGAAGCTTTCTTT. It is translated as CASGTGSMNTEAFF.

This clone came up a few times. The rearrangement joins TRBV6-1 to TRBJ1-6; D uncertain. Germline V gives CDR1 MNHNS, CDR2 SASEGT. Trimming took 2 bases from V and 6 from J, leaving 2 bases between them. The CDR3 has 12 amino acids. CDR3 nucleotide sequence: TGTGCCAGCAGTGAAAGTAATTCACCCCTCCACTTT. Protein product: CASSESNSPLHF.

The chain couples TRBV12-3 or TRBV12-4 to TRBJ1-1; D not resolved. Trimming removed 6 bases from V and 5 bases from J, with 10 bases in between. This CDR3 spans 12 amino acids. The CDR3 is CASSPGGTEAFF. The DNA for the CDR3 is TGTGCCAGCAGCCCGGGAGGGACTGAAGCTTTCTTT.

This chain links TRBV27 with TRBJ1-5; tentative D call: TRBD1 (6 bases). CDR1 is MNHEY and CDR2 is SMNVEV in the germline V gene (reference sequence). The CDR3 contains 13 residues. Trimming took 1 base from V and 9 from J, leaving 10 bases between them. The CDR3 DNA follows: TGTGCCAGCAGTTTATGGGCAGGGGCGCCCCAGCATTTT. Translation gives CASSLWAGAPQHF.

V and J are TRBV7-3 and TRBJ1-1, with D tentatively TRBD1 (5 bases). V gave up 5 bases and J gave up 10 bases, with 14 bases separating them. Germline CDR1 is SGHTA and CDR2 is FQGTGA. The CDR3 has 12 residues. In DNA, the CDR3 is TGTGCCAGCAGCCAAAGCAGGGTTTCAGCTTTCTTT. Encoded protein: CASSQSRVSAFF.

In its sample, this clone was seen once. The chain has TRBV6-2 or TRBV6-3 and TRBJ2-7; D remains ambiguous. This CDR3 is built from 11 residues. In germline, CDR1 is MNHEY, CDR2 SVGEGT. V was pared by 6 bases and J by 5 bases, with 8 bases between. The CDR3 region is CASSALDEQYF. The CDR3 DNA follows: TGTGCCAGCAGCGCACTGGACGAGCAGTACTTC.

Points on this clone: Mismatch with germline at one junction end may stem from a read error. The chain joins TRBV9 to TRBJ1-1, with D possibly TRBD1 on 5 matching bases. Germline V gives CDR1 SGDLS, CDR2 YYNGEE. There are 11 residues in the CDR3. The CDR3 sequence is CASSVLRRGLF. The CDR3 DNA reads TGTGCCAGCAGCGTACTTCGAAGGGGCCTATTT.

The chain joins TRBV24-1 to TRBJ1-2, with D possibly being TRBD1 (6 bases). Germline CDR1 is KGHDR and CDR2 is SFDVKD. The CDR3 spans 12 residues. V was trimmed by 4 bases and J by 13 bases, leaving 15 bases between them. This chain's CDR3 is CATSDLTGAGTF. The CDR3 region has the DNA TGTGCCACCAGTGACTTAACGGGGGCCGGCACCTTC.

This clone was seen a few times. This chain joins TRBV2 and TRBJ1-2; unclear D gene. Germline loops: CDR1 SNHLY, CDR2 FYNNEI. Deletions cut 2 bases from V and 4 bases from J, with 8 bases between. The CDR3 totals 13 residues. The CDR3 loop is CASSEWERYGYTF. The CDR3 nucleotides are TGTGCCAGCAGTGAATGGGAGCGCTATGGCTACACCTTC.

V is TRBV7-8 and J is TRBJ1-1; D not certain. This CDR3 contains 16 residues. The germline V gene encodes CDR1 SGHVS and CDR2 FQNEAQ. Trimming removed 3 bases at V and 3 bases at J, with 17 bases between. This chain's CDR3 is CASSFSGLGGYTEAFF. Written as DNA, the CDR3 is TGTGCCAGCAGCTTCTCAGGCTTGGGAGGGTACACTGAAGCTTTCTTT.

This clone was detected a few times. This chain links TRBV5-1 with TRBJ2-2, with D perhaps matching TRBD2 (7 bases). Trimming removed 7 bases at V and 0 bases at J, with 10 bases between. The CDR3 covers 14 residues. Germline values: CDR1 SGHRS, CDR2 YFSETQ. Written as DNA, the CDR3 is TGCGCCAGCGAGGGGGGGCCGAACACCGGGGAGCTGTTTTTT. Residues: CASEGGPNTGELFF.

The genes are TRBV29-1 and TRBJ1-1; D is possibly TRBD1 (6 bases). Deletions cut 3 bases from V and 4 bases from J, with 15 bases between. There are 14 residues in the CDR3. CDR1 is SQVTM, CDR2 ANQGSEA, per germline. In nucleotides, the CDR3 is TGCAGCGTTGATTTCTCGGGGGCGCCCACTGAAGCTTTCTTT. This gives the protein CSVDFSGAPTEAFF.

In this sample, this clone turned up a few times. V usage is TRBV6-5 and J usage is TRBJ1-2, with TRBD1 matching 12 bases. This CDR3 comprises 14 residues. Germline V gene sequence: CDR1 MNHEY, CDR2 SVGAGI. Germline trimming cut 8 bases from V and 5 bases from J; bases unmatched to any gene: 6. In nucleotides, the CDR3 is TGTGCCAGCCGGGACAGGGGGCGCCTATATGGCTACACCTTC. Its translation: CASRDRGRLYGYTF.

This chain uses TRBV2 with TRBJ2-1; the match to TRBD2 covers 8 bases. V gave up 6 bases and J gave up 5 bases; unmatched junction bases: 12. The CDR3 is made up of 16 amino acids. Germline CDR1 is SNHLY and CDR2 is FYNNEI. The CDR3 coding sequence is TGTGCCAGCAGCCTCCGGAGCGGGACTAGGGACAATGAGCAGTTCTTC. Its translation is CASSLRSGTRDNEQFF.

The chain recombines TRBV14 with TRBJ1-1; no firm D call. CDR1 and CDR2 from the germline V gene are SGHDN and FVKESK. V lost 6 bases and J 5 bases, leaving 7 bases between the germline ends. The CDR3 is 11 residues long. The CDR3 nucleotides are TGTGCCAGCAGTCGGAAGACTGAAGCTTTCTTT. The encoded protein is CASSRKTEAFF. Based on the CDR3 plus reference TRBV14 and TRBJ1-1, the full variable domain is EAGVTQFPSHSVIEKGQTVTLRCDPISGHDNLYWYRRVMGKEIKFLLHFVKESKQDESGMPNNRFLAERTGGTYSTLKVQPAELEDSGVYFCASSRKTEAFFGQGTRLTVV.

CDR3 residues: CATSDTGGDEKLFF. Here the CDR3 DNA reads TGTGCCACCAGCGATACAGGGGGGGATGAAAAACTGTTTTTT. The chain recombines TRBV15 with TRBJ1-4; 8 bases agree with TRBD1. The CDR3 sequence is 14 residues long. Germline V gene sequence: CDR1 LNHNV, CDR2 YYDKDF (reference sequence). J lost 6 bases, V lost 5 bases, and 5 bases had no gene match.